This entry describes one TCR beta chain. Its cognate antigen is unknown. A much larger clone lies a single base off, so this may be a read error. This entry is derived from a study of T cells after yellow fever vaccination. Study-level findings and limits: Weaker in magnitude, the secondary response showed a faster peak on day 5 versus 15. Post-booster samples contained most primary-vaccination clones (approximately 97% CD4, around 89% CD8). In FACS-sorted repertoires, abundant clonotypes from the bulk population could appear as contaminants.

V was shortened by 3 bases and J by 10 bases, with 24 bases between the two germline ends. From germline, CDR1 is SQVTM and CDR2 ANQGSEA. This CDR3 has 15 residues. TCR cDNA was made by 5'RACE template switching, adding a universal primer site and UMIs. TCRdb passed the 5' RACE reads through MiXCR, listing each CDR3 protein once. The sample yields roughly 250,000 distinct CDR3 sequences, roughly 13% seen once. The sequences come from CD4+ T cells sorted from PBMCs, collected 45 days after the yellow fever booster vaccination. The rearrangement links TRBV29-1 to TRBJ2-5; D possibly corresponds to TRBD2 (7 bases). The receptor's source is a man under 40 who received the YFV17D yellow fever vaccine. CDR3 DNA: TGCAGCGTTGAGGGTGTGGGGGGGCAGCTTGGGGTCCAGTACTTC. Protein product: CSVEGVGGQLGVQYF.